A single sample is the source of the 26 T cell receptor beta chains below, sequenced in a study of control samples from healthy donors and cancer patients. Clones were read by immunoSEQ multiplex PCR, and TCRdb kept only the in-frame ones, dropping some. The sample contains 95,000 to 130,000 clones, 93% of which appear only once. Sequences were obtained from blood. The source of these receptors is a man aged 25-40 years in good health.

The DNA for the CDR3 is TGTGCCAGCCCAACAGTGGCTAGCGGGGCCTACGAGCAGTACTTC. Its protein is CASPTVASGAYEQYF. The chain uses TRBV9 and TRBJ2-7; TRBD2 aligns across 9 bases. CDR1 SGDLS and CDR2 YYNGEE come from the germline V gene. The junction had 10 bases not matched to a gene; V was cut back by 7 bases and J by 2 bases. The CDR3 runs 15 residues.

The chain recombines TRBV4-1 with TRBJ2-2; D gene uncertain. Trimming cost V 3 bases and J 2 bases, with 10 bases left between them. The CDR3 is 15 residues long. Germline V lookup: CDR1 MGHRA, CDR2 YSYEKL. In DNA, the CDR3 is TGCGCCAGCAGCCAGCGTCGACAAAACACCGGGGAGCTGTTTTTT. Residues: CASSQRRQNTGELFF.

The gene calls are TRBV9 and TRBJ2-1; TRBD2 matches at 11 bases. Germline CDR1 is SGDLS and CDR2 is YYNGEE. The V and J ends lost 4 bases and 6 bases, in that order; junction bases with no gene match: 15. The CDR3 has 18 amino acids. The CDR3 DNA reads TGTGCCAGCAGCCTCCCAGCCGGGGGACTAGCGGCCTCCAATGAGCAGTTCTTC. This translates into CASSLPAGGLAASNEQFF.

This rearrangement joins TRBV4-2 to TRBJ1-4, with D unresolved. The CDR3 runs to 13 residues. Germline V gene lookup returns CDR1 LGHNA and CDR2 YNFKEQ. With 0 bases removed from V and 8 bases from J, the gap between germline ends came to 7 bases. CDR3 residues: CASSQERREKLFF. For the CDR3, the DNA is TGTGCCAGCAGCCAAGAACGGCGAGAAAAACTGTTTTTT.

CDR3 in amino acids: CASISGSYEQYV. In DNA, the CDR3 is TGTGCCAGCATCTCGGGGTCCTACGAGCAGTACGTC. V usage is TRBV2 and J usage is TRBJ2-7; D is possibly TRBD2 (5 bases). Germline loops: CDR1 SNHLY, CDR2 FYNNEI. Between the trimmed V and J ends, which lost 7 bases and 1 base, there was a span of 8 bases. The CDR3 spans 12 residues.

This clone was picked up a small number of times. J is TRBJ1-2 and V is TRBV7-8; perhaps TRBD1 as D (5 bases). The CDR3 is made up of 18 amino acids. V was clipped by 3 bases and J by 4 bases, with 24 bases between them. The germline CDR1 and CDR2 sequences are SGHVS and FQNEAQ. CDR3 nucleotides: TGTGCCAGCAGCTTTTTAGGAGTGGGGACCAGTTCTGCCTATGGCTACACCTTC. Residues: CASSFLGVGTSSAYGYTF.

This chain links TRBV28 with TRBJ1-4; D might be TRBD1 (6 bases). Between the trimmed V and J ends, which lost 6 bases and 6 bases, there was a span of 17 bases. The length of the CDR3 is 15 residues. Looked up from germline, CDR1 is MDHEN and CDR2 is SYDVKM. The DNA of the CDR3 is TGTGCCAGCAGATTACAGGGAACCAGGGATGAAAAACTGTTTTTT. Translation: CASRLQGTRDEKLFF.

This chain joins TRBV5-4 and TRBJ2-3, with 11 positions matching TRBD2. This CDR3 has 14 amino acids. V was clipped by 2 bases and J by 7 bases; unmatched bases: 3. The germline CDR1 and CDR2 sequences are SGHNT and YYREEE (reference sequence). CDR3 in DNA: TGTGCCAGCAGCTTTAGCGGGGGGGCTTATACGCAGTATTTT. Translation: CASSFSGGAYTQYF. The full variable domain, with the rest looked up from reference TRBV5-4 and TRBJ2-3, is ETGVTQSPTHLIKTRGQQVTLRCSSQSGHNTVSWYQQALGQGPQFIFQYYREEENGRGNFPPRFSGLQFPNYSSELNVNALELDDSALYLCASSFSGGAYTQYFGPGTRLTVL.

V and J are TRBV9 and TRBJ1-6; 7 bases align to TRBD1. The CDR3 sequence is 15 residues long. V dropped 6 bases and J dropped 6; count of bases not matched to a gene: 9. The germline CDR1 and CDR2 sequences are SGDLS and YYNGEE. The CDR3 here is CASTSAGTANSPLHF. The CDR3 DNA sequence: TGTGCCAGCACCAGCGCCGGGACAGCTAATTCACCCCTCCACTTT.

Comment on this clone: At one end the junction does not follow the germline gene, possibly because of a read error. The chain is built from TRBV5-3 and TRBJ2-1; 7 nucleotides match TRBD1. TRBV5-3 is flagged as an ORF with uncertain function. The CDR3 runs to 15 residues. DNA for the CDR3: TGTGTCAGAAAAGACAGGGCCCCCTTAGGCAATGAGCAGTTCTTC. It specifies CVRKDRAPLGNEQFF.

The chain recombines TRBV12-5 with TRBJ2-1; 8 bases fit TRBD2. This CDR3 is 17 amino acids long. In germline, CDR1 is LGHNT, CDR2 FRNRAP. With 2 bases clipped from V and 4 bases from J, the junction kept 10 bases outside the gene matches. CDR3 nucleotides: TGTGCTAGTGGTTTGAGTATGGGACTAGTTGGGTACAATGAGCAGTTCTTC. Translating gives CASGLSMGLVGYNEQFF.

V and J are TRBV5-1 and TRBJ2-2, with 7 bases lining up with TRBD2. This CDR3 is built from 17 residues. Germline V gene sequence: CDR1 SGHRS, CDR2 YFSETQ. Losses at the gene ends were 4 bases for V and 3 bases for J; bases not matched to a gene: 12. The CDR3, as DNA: TGCGCCAGCAGCCCCTGGGGGAGGGGCCCAGACACCGGGGAGCTGTTTTTT. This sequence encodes CASSPWGRGPDTGELFF.

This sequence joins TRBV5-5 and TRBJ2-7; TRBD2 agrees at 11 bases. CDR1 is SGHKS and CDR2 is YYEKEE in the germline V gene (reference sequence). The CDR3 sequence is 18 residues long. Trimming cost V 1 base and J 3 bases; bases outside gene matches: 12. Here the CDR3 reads CASSLLLGLAGLYYEQYF. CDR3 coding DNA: TGTGCCAGCAGCTTGTTACTCGGACTAGCGGGTCTATACTACGAGCAGTACTTC. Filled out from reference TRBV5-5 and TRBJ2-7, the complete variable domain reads DAGVTQSPTHLIKTRGQQVTLRCSPISGHKSVSWYQQVLGQGPQFIFQYYEKEERGRGNFPDRFSARQFPNYSSELNVNALLLGDSALYLCASSLLLGLAGLYYEQYFGPGTRLTVT.

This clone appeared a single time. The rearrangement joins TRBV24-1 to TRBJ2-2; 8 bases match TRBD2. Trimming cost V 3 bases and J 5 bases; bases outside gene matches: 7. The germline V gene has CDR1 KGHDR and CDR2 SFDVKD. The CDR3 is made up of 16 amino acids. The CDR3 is CATSDRRAGETGELFF. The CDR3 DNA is TGTGCCACCAGTGATCGGCGAGCGGGGGAGACCGGGGAGCTGTTTTTT.

The CDR3 spells CASSLVGSEYGYTF. The CDR3 DNA is TGTGCCAGCAGCTTAGTGGGGTCGGAGTATGGCTACACCTTC. The V and J genes are TRBV7-9 and TRBJ1-2; D remains unclear. Germline V gene data show CDR1 as SEHNR and CDR2 as FQNEAQ (reference sequence). This CDR3 contains 14 residues. V was pared by 1 base and J by 5 bases, with 11 bases between.

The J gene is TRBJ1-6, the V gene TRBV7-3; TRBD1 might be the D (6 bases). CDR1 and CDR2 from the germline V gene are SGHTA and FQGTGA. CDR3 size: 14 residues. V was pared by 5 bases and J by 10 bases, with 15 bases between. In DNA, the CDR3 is TGTGCCAGCAGCCGGGACAATCCTGGGTCACCCCTCCACTTT. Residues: CASSRDNPGSPLHF.

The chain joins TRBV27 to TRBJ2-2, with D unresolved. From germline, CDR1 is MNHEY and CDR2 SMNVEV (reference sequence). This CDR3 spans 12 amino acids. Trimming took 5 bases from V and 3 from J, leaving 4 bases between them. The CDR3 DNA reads TGTGCCAGCAGTCCGGACACCGGGGAGCTGTTTTTT. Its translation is CASSPDTGELFF.

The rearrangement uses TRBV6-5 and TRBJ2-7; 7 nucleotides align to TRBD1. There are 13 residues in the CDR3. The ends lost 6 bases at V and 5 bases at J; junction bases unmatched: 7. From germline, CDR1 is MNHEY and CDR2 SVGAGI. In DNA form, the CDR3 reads TGTGCCAGCAGCCGCTACAGGGGTAACGAGCAGTACGTC. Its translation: CASSRYRGNEQYV.

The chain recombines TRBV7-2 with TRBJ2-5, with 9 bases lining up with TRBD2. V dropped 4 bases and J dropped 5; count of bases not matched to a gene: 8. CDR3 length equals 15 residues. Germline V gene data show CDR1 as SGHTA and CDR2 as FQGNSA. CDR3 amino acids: CASSSAGGLWETQYF. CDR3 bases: TGTGCCAGCAGCTCGGCGGGGGGGCTTTGGGAGACCCAGTACTTC.

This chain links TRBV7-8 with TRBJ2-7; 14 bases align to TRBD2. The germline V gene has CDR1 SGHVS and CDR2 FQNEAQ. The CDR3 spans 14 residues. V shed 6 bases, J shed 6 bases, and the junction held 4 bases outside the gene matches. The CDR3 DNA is TGTGCCAGCAGTCGGACTAGCGGGGGGTTCGAGCAGTACTTC. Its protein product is CASSRTSGGFEQYF.

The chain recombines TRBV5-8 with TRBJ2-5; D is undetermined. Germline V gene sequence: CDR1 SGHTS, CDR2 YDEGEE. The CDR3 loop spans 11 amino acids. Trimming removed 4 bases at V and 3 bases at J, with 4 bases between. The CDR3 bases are TGTGCCAGCAGCGGCGAAGAGACCCAGTACTTC. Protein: CASSGEETQYF.

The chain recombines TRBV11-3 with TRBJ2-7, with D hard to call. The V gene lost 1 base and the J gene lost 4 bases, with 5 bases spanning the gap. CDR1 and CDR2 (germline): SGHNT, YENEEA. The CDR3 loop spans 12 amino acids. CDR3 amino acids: CASSLGRYEQYV. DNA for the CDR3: TGTGCCAGCAGCTTAGGACGATACGAGCAGTACGTC.

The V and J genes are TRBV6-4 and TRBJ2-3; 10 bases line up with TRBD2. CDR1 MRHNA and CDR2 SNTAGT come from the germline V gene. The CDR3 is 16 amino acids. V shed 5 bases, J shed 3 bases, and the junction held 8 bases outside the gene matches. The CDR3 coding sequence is TGTGCCAGCAGTAGAGGACTAGCGGCAAATACAGATACGCAGTATTTT. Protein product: CASSRGLAANTDTQYF.

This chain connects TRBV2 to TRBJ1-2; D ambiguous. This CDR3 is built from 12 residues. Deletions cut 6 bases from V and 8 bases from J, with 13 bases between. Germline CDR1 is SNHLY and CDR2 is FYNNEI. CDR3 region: CASSTERSGYTF. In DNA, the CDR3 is TGTGCCAGCAGCACCGAACGGAGCGGCTACACCTTC.

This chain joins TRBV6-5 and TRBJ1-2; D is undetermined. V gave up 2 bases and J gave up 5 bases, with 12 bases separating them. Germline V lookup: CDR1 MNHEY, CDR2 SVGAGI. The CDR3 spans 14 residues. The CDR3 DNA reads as TGTGCCAGCAGTTACAGGGAGGGAGGGTATGGCTACACCTTC. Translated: CASSYREGGYGYTF.

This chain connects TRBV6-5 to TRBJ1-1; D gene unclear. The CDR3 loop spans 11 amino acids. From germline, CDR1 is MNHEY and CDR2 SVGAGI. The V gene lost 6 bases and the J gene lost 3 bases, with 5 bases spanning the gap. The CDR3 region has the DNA TGTGCCAGCAGAAAATACACTGAAGCTTTCTTT. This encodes CASRKYTEAFF.